This T cell receptor beta chain originates from a study of T-cell memory formation after mild COVID-19. One entry per CDR3 protein results from TCRdb running MiXCR on the 5' RACE reads. This sample carries 180,000 or so distinct CDR3 sequences, 16% of them seen once, and the ten largest clones take about 2.1%. CDR3 length equals 14 residues. Deletions cut 6 bases from V and 3 bases from J, with 16 bases between. In germline, CDR1 is SGHRS, CDR2 YFSETQ. This clonotype occurred many times. Sequenced material: PBMCs or a T cell subset sorted from them (not recorded which). The receptor's source is an adult woman who had mild COVID-19 (a few samples of this study predate the infection). Cell type and time point are not known. V gene TRBV5-1 combines with J gene TRBJ2-7, with D tentatively TRBD1 (6 bases). The CDR3 region has the DNA TGCGCCAGCAAGGTGGGGACAACAAACTACGAGCAGTACTTC. Translating it yields CASKVGTTNYEQYF.